This T cell receptor (beta chain) originates from a study of OX40 agonist ivuxolimab in advanced cancers. Using immunoSEQ multiplex PCR, the repertoire was profiled, and TCRdb retains in-frame clones only, with some absent. The sample records approximately 58,000 clones, less than 95% being singletons. Per germline, CDR1 KGHSH and CDR2 LQKENI. This CDR3 spans 15 amino acids. V gave up 1 base and J gave up 13 bases, with 19 bases separating them. Comment on this clone: Antigen: not known.

Study-wide results and caveats: At doses 0.1 to 3.0 mg/kg, CD4+ and CD8+ clones expanded.

The sequenced sample was CD4+ or CD8+ T cells sorted from blood, obtained in a trial of the OX40 agonist ivuxolimab. The chain has TRBV18 and TRBJ2-2, with D possibly TRBD2 on 6 matching bases. This clonotype was sampled from an adult with an advanced solid tumor such as melanoma, head and neck, liver or kidney cancer. CDR3 bases: TGTGCCAGCTCACCACGGCCCACCCCGGAGGGTTGGCTGTTTTTT. Protein: CASSPRPTPEGWLFF.